This T cell receptor (beta chain) was retrieved from a study of cytomegalovirus exposure and HLA in healthy donors. As regards this clone: Its antigen is undetermined.

Healthy bone marrow donors formed the donor group. The CDR3 covers 13 residues. Germline V gives CDR1 GTSNPN, CDR2 SVGIG (reference sequence). Between the trimmed V and J ends, which lost 0 bases and 2 bases, there was a span of 6 bases. Study-wide results and limits: As a later analysis revealed, most CMV-associated TCR beta chains appeared HLA-restricted.

The PCR ran on 60 Vbeta and 13 Jbeta primers. Libraries were prepared by immunoSEQ multiplex PCR; TCRdb keeps only in-frame clonotypes and omits some of them. The sample includes over 150,000 clones, over 65% of them seen just once. The chain employs TRBV30 and TRBJ2-3, with D maybe TRBD2 (5 bases). Sequenced input: PBMCs. The receptor was derived from a woman between 25 and 40 years old in good health and CMV-seropositive. This CDR3 reads CAWSVDYTDTQYF. For the CDR3, the DNA is TGTGCCTGGAGTGTAGACTACACAGATACGCAGTATTTT.